Listed below are T cell receptor beta chains from one sample, sequenced in a study of blood T cell repertoires in COVID-19. The repertoire was sequenced with immunoSEQ multiplex PCR; TCRdb's copy has only in-frame clones and lacks some. This sample has 80,000 to 85,000 clones, with 84% found just once. The sample taken for sequencing was peripheral blood. The source of these receptors is a human donor in a cohort sampled during active COVID-19. CDR3s include the opening cysteine and the closing phenylalanine or tryptophan. The D gene is left open where the match is weak. Size is stated for part of the rows, as once, few or many counts, or as a class when the clone is expanded.

j_call | d_call | clone_size | v_call | cdr3_nt | cdr3_aa
TRBJ2-7 | NA | NA | TRBV4-1 | TGCGCCAGCAGCCAAGAAACAGCTGGGAGGGGGAGGCAGTACTTC | CASSQETAGRGRQYF
TRBJ2-5 | NA | NA | TRBV2 | TGTGCCAGCAGTGAGGGGCTAGGTGTTGAGACCCAGTACTTC | CASSEGLGVETQYF
TRBJ2-3 | NA | NA | TRBV9 | TGTGCCAGCAGCGTAGTAGGCAGGGCCACAGATACGCAGTATTTT | CASSVVGRATDTQYF
TRBJ1-2 | NA | NA | TRBV12-3/TRBV12-4 | TGTGCCAGCAGTTCGACGGAGGGTTTTGGCTACACCTTC | CASSSTEGFGYTF
TRBJ1-5 | NA | NA | TRBV12-3/TRBV12-4 | TGTGCCAGCAGTTCGGGGGGTCGCCAGCCCCAGCATTTT | CASSSGGRQPQHF
TRBJ2-2 | NA | NA | TRBV5-1 | TGCGCCAGCAGCTGGATGGCAACCGGGACAACTAACACCGGGGAGCTGTTTTTT | CASSWMATGTTNTGELFF
TRBJ1-1 | NA | NA | TRBV9 | TGTGCCAGCAGCGTAGCAGGTTGGGGCGATTCTGAAGCTTTCTTT | CASSVAGWGDSEAFF
TRBJ1-2 | TRBD1 | NA | TRBV7-3 | TGTGCCAGCAGCTTAGGATCTGGGCAGGGGGAATATGGCTACACCTTC | CASSLGSGQGEYGYTF
TRBJ1-3 | NA | NA | TRBV29-1 | TGCAGCGTGACGAGGGGAAACACCATATATTTT | CSVTRGNTIYF
TRBJ1-4 | NA | NA | TRBV15 | TGTGCCACCAGCCGTAGAACCAGGGGCTCTAATGAAAAACTGTTTTTT | CATSRRTRGSNEKLFF
TRBJ1-1 | TRBD1 | NA | TRBV2 | TGTGCCAGCAGTGAACAGGGGGGGAACACTGAAGCTTTCTTT | CASSEQGGNTEAFF
TRBJ2-2 | NA | NA | TRBV7-9 | TGTGCCAGCAGCTTAGGACAGAACACCGGGGAGCTGTTTTTT | CASSLGQNTGELFF
TRBJ2-7 | NA | few | TRBV2 | TGTGCCAGCAGACTTTCCGAGGGTAACTCCTACGAGCAGTACTTC | CASRLSEGNSYEQYF
TRBJ1-5 | TRBD1 | NA | TRBV5-5 | TGTGCCAGCAGCCCCGGACAGGGATCGTATAGCAATCAGCCCCAGCATTTT | CASSPGQGSYSNQPQHF
TRBJ1-2 | TRBD1 | NA | TRBV11-2 | TGTGCCAGCAGCTCCCTGGACAGGGCCTTCTATGGCTACACCTTC | CASSSLDRAFYGYTF
TRBJ2-3 | TRBD2 | NA | TRBV9 | TGTGCCAGCAGCGTAGGTGGGTCGGGGGGTCTAACAGATACGCAGTATTTT | CASSVGGSGGLTDTQYF
TRBJ1-3 | NA | NA | TRBV2 | TGTGCCAGCAGTTTGGGGCCTGGAAACACCATATATTTT | CASSLGPGNTIYF
TRBJ2-3 | NA | NA | TRBV7-3 | TGTGCCAGCAGCCTAGACAGCAATACGCAGTATTTT | CASSLDSNTQYF
TRBJ1-5 | NA | NA | TRBV10-3 | TGTGCCATCAGTGAAACCCAGACAAGCAATCAGCCCCAGCATTTT | CAISETQTSNQPQHF
TRBJ2-1 | NA | NA | TRBV7-2 | TGTGCCAGCAGCGTCGTTTGGGGCCACAATGAGCAGTTCTTC | CASSVVWGHNEQFF
TRBJ2-1 | TRBD2 | NA | TRBV5-4 | TGTGCCAGCAGCGGTCCCGGGACTAGCGGGGGGGCCTCCTACAATGAGCAGTTCTTC | CASSGPGTSGGASYNEQFF
TRBJ2-3 | NA | NA | TRBV28 | TGTGCCAGCAGTTTCGGTACTAGCACAGATACGCAGTATTTT | CASSFGTSTDTQYF
TRBJ1-1 | NA | NA | TRBV28 | TGTGCCAGCAATTCCGGGGACACTGAAGCTTTCTTT | CASNSGDTEAFF
TRBJ1-5 | TRBD1 | NA | TRBV2 | TGTGCCAGCAGTCCGACAGGGAAGAGCAATCAGCCCCAGCATTTT | CASSPTGKSNQPQHF
TRBJ1-2 | TRBD1 | NA | TRBV5-5 | TGTGCCAGCAGGGACGGGACAGGCGGGGGCTACACCTTC | CASRDGTGGGYTF
TRBJ1-2 | TRBD1 | few | TRBV5-1 | TGCGCCAGCAAAGGACAGGGGTTTGGCTATGGCTACACCTTC | CASKGQGFGYGYTF
TRBJ2-1 | NA | NA | TRBV7-3 | TGTGCCAGCAGCACCAATCCGGGGGAGCAGTTCTTC | CASSTNPGEQFF
TRBJ2-1 | NA | NA | TRBV5-8 | TGTGCCAGCAGCAACGACATCTACAATGAGCAGTTCTTC | CASSNDIYNEQFF
TRBJ2-2 | NA | NA | TRBV9 | TGTGCCAGCAGCGTAGCAGGGGGGCCCACCGGGGAGCTGTTTTTT | CASSVAGGPTGELFF
TRBJ1-6 | TRBD1 | NA | TRBV28 | TGTGCCAGCGGTCCTAGGGGGCCCACCACCCTCCACTTT | CASGPRGPTTLHF
TRBJ2-1 | NA | NA | TRBV4-2 | TGTGCCAGCAGCCAAGAAGTGACGGGGGTCACATACAATGAGCAGTTCTTC | CASSQEVTGVTYNEQFF
TRBJ1-3 | NA | once | TRBV2 | TGTGCCAGCAGCTTAAGCTGGAGCAGGGTAGGCTCTGGAAACACCATATATTTT | CASSLSWSRVGSGNTIYF
TRBJ2-3 | NA | NA | TRBV4-1 | TGCGCCAGCAGCCAATATAAAAGCACAGATACGCAGTATTTT | CASSQYKSTDTQYF
TRBJ2-7 | NA | NA | TRBV2 | TGTGCCAGCAGTGAGCCAAACATCTACGAGCAGTACTTC | CASSEPNIYEQYF
TRBJ1-1 | NA | NA | TRBV24-1 | TGTGCCACCAGTGAAAACACAGGGCCAGCTTTCTTT | CATSENTGPAFF
TRBJ1-1 | NA | NA | TRBV19 | TGTGCCAGTAACCACAGGCGGAACACTGAAGCTTTCTTT | CASNHRRNTEAFF
TRBJ1-2 | NA | NA | TRBV2 | TGTGCCAGCATGGGTTCGGGTCGAGCTTATGGCTACACCTTC | CASMGSGRAYGYTF
TRBJ2-7 | TRBD1 | NA | TRBV28 | TGTGCCAGCAGTCCTATGCGTGGGACAGGGGGCTCCTACGAGCAGTACTTC | CASSPMRGTGGSYEQYF
TRBJ1-3 | TRBD1 | medium-sized | TRBV5-6 | TGTGCCAGCAGCTGGGGGACAGAGGGAAACACCATATATTTT | CASSWGTEGNTIYF
TRBJ2-3 | TRBD2 | NA | TRBV27 | TGTGCCAGCAGTGCGACCGGGACTACCGGTCGGGCAGATACGCAGTATTTT | CASSATGTTGRADTQYF
TRBJ2-7 | NA | NA | TRBV19 | TGTGCCAGTAGAAAATCGGGGGTACTCGACGAGCAGTACTTC | CASRKSGVLDEQYF
TRBJ2-3 | TRBD2 | NA | TRBV4-1 | TGCGCCAGCAGCCAGGGGACTAGCGGGGTCACAGATACGCAGTATTTT | CASSQGTSGVTDTQYF
TRBJ1-4 | NA | few | TRBV7-9 | TGTGCCAGCAGCTCCCTAGCTTCGGAGGAAAAACTGTTTTTT | CASSSLASEEKLFF
TRBJ1-5 | TRBD1 | NA | TRBV4-1 | TGCGCCAGCAGCCAAGAGGTTATCAGGGGGCCCCTGGATAGTCATTCGCCCCAGCATTTT | CASSQEVIRGPLDSHSPQHF
TRBJ2-3 | TRBD1 | NA | TRBV27 | TGTGCCAGCACCGATGGGACAGGGGGGGCAGATACGCAGTATTTT | CASTDGTGGADTQYF
TRBJ1-1 | NA | NA | TRBV6-5 | TGTGCCAGCAGTTACTCGAGACAGCTGAACACTGAAGCTTTCTTT | CASSYSRQLNTEAFF
TRBJ2-2 | NA | NA | TRBV18 | TGTGCCAGCTCACCATCGGTTGGGCAGGGGAACACCGGGGAGCTGTTTTTT | CASSPSVGQGNTGELFF
TRBJ2-2 | TRBD2 | NA | TRBV4-1 | TGCGCCAGCAGCCAAGAGGCGGGACTAGCGGGGGGGCCGCTTACCGGGGAGCTGTTTTTT | CASSQEAGLAGGPLTGELFF
TRBJ1-1 | TRBD1 | NA | TRBV3-1/TRBV3-2 | TGTGCCAGCAGCCAAGGAGGGGGCGCAAGCACTGAAGCTTTCTTT | CASSQGGGASTEAFF
TRBJ2-3 | NA | NA | TRBV5-6 | TGTGCCAGCAGCTTGGGTATGGGGGGTCCCACAGATACGCAGTATTTT | CASSLGMGGPTDTQYF
TRBJ2-7 | NA | NA | TRBV3-1/TRBV3-2 | TGTGCCAGCAGCCACATTTCGGGGTACGAGCAGTACTTC | CASSHISGYEQYF
TRBJ1-1 | NA | once | TRBV7-2 | TGTGCCAGCAGCGACATCCCAGGTACTGAAGCTTTCTTT | CASSDIPGTEAFF
TRBJ1-4 | NA | NA | TRBV4-2 | TGTGCCAGCAGCCAATACTCATCCGCAACTAATGAAAAACTGTTTTTT | CASSQYSSATNEKLFF
TRBJ1-6 | NA | few | TRBV5-1 | TGCGCCAGCAGCTTGGCTCTAGAGCGGGCGCATTCACCCCTCCACTTT | CASSLALERAHSPLHF